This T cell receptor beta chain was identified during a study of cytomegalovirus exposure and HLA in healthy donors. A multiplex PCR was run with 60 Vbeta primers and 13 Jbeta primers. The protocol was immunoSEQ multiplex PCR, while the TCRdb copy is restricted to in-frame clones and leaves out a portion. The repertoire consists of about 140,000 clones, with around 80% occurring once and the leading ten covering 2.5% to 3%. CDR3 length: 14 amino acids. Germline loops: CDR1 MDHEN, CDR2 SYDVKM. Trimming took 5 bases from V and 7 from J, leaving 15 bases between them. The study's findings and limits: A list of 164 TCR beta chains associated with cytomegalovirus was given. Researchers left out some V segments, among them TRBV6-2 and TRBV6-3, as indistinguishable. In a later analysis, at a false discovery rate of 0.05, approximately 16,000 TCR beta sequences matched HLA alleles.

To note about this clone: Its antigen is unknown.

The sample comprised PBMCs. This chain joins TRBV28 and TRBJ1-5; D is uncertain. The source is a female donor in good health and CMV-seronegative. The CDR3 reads CASSPRRRLQPQHF. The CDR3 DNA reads TGTGCCAGCAGTCCTCGGAGACGCTTACAGCCCCAGCATTTT.